One and the same sample provided the 7 T cell receptor beta chains below, sequenced in a study of control samples from healthy donors and cancer patients. Some clones are missing from TCRdb's copy, which holds only in-frame ones; the method was immunoSEQ multiplex PCR. This sample has about 190,000 clones; 85% to 95% occur once, and the top ten carry 1.4% to 1.5%. Sequenced input: blood. These receptors were obtained from a man aged 18 to 30 in good health.

V and J are TRBV3-1 (or the pseudogene TRBV3-2) and TRBJ2-4; 7 bases fit TRBD1. The J segment lost 6 bases and the V segment lost 4 bases, leaving 12 bases of the junction unmatched. CDR3 size: 16 residues. Per germline, CDR1 LGHDT and CDR2 YNNKEL (reference sequence). The CDR3 protein is CASSRSATGPGNIQYF. The DNA of the CDR3 is TGTGCCAGCAGCCGGTCGGCGACAGGGCCGGGAAACATTCAGTACTTC.

The J gene is TRBJ1-6, the V gene TRBV6-5; the D is unclear. Trimming pared 6 bases from V and 8 bases from J, leaving 11 bases between. This CDR3 region has 13 residues. Looked up from germline, CDR1 is MNHEY and CDR2 is SVGAGI. In DNA, the CDR3 is TGTGCCAGCAGATCTATACGAGATTCACCCCTCCACTTT. Translation gives CASRSIRDSPLHF.

This chain links TRBV2 with TRBJ1-2, with 9 bases matching TRBD1. The length of the CDR3 is 13 residues. V lost 5 bases to trimming and J lost 8 bases; unmatched junction nucleotides: 6. Germline CDR1 is SNHLY and CDR2 is FYNNEI. The CDR3 nucleotides are TGTGCCAGCAGTCCCGGGACAGGGAAGGGCTACACCTTC. Protein sequence: CASSPGTGKGYTF.

This chain uses TRBV7-9 with TRBJ1-4, with 7 nucleotides matching TRBD1. This CDR3 comprises 11 residues. CDR1 and CDR2 (germline): SEHNR, FQNEAQ (reference sequence). V lost 6 bases, J lost 12 bases, and 4 bases stayed unmatched. The CDR3 spells CASSITGELFF. DNA of the CDR3: TGTGCCAGCAGTATAACAGGGGAACTGTTTTTT.

The CDR3 DNA reads TGTGCCAGCAGTTACGGAATAGCTTCCGGGGAGCTGTTTTTT. This codes for CASSYGIASGELFF. The V gene is TRBV6-5, the J gene TRBJ2-2; no reliable D call. V dropped 2 bases and J dropped 6 bases, with 10 bases sitting between them. The germline CDR1 and CDR2 sequences are MNHEY and SVGAGI. The CDR3 length is 14 residues.

This chain connects TRBV7-3 to TRBJ2-3, with 7 bases aligning to TRBD1. CDR1 and CDR2 (germline): SGHTA, FQGTGA. The CDR3 sequence is 15 residues long. Trimming removed 2 bases from V and 2 bases from J; junction bases left unmatched: 4. Written as DNA, the CDR3 is TGTGCCAGCAGCTTAGGGGGACAGTACACAGATACGCAGTATTTT. Encoded protein: CASSLGGQYTDTQYF. Based on the CDR3 plus reference TRBV7-3 and TRBJ2-3, the full variable domain is GAGVSQTPSNKVTEKGKYVELRCDPISGHTALYWYRQSLGQGPEFLIYFQGTGAADDSGLPNDRFFAVRPEGSVSTLKIQRTERGDSAVYLCASSLGGQYTDTQYFGPGTRLTVL.

The chain has TRBV6-6 and TRBJ2-7; possible D gene TRBD2, 6 bases. Germline V gives CDR1 MNHNY, CDR2 SVGAGI (reference sequence). V lost 5 bases and J 1 base, leaving 12 bases between the germline ends. CDR3 length: 14 amino acids. For the CDR3, the DNA is TGTGCCAGCAGTCTAGGCGGGGTATCCTACGAGCAGTACTTC. It encodes CASSLGGVSYEQYF.